These 29 T cell receptor beta chains were sequenced from one sample in a study of T cell responses to AZD1222 COVID-19 vaccine. Assay: immunoSEQ multiplex PCR; the TCRdb copy retains only in-frame clones and omits some. Of tens of thousands of clones in the sample, roughly nine tenths were seen once. Material: peripheral blood, obtained on day 0 of AZD1222 vaccination. These receptors were obtained from an adult in good health.

V gene TRBV14 combines with J gene TRBJ2-3; TRBD2 might be the D (6 bases). This CDR3 is 20 amino acids long. The V end lost 3 bases, the J end lost 1 base, and 26 bases lay between the germline ends. Germline V gives CDR1 SGHDN, CDR2 FVKESK. The DNA for the CDR3 is TGTGCCAGCAGCCATCCGATGGGGATTCTAGCGTCCTTCCGCACAGATACGCAGTATTTT. It yields the protein CASSHPMGILASFRTDTQYF.

CDR3: CASGTEPQHF. Here the CDR3 DNA reads TGTGCCAGTGGGACGGAGCCCCAGCATTTT. This chain joins TRBV6-5 and TRBJ1-5, with D possibly matching TRBD1 (5 bases). In germline, CDR1 is MNHEY, CDR2 SVGAGI. Trimming removed 9 bases from V and 8 bases from J, with 8 bases in between. The CDR3 loop spans 10 amino acids.

This clone has a single count. The rearrangement uses TRBV11-2 and TRBJ2-7; 7 nucleotides agree with TRBD2. The CDR3 spans 12 residues. J was trimmed by 7 bases and V by 3 bases; bases with no gene match: 3. CDR1 and CDR2 from the germline V gene are SGHAT and FQNNGV. The CDR3 loop reads CASSLTSWEQYF. DNA of the CDR3: TGTGCCAGCAGCTTGACTAGCTGGGAGCAGTACTTC.

The table lists this clone with many counts. The genes are TRBV10-3 and TRBJ2-6; the D gene is possibly TRBD2 (6 bases). The CDR3 spans 15 residues. Trimming removed 2 bases at V and 3 bases at J, with 8 bases between. The germline V gene has CDR1 ENHRY and CDR2 SYGVKD. The CDR3 sequence is CAISEREDGANVLTF. Here the CDR3 DNA reads TGTGCCATCAGTGAGAGGGAGGATGGGGCCAACGTCCTGACTTTC.

This clone was seen a few times. The chain joins TRBV28 to TRBJ2-4; possibly TRBD2 for D (7 bases). The germline gives CDR1 MDHEN, CDR2 SYDVKM. The CDR3 runs 16 residues. Trimming stripped 2 bases from V and 2 bases from J, with 13 bases between. The CDR3 DNA reads as TGTGCCAGCAGTTTAGGGGGGGCTGTCTCCAAAAACATTCAGTACTTC. Translation gives CASSLGGAVSKNIQYF. The full variable domain, in which reference TRBV28 and TRBJ2-4 provide the parts outside the CDR3, is DVKVTQSSRYLVKRTGEKVFLECVQDMDHENMFWYRQDPGLGLRLIYFSYDVKMKEKGDIPEGYSVSREKKERFSLILESASTNQTSMYLCASSLGGAVSKNIQYFGAGTRLSVL.

This clone appeared a single time. The V call is TRBV18, the J call TRBJ2-1; 7 bases agree with TRBD2. Germline-derived CDR1 and CDR2 are KGHSH and LQKENI. CDR3 length equals 17 residues. After removal of 3 bases from V and 0 bases from J, the junction contained 8 bases not matched to a gene. The CDR3 DNA follows: TGTGCCAGCTCACCCTCTAGCGGACTGAGCTCCTACAATGAGCAGTTCTTC. Its protein product is CASSPSSGLSSYNEQFF.

The rearrangement uses TRBV2 and TRBJ2-1; possible D gene TRBD1, 6 bases. This CDR3 has 12 amino acids. Germline V CDR1 and CDR2: SNHLY, FYNNEI. V lost 5 bases to trimming and J lost 10 bases, with 12 bases between them. CDR3 residues: CASSFSGAEQFF. CDR3 DNA sequence: TGTGCCAGCAGTTTCTCAGGGGCCGAGCAGTTCTTC.

The chain combines TRBV7-9 with TRBJ2-1; D not certain. Deletions cut 5 bases from V and 2 bases from J, with 4 bases between. Per the germline V gene, CDR1 is SEHNR and CDR2 is FQNEAQ (reference sequence). The CDR3 is 12 residues long. Here the CDR3 reads CASSPAYNEQFF. CDR3 in DNA: TGTGCCAGCAGCCCGGCCTACAATGAGCAGTTCTTC.

The rearrangement uses TRBV5-5 and TRBJ1-4, with D possibly matching TRBD1 (5 bases). The ends were cut back, 2 bases at V and 8 bases at J, with 19 bases in the middle. The CDR3 loop spans 16 amino acids. Germline assignment: CDR1 SGHKS and CDR2 YYEKEE (reference sequence). Here the CDR3 reads CASSFEGTQVYEKLFF. In DNA, the CDR3 is TGTGCCAGCAGCTTTGAGGGGACCCAGGTGTACGAAAAACTGTTTTTT.

The chain uses TRBV27 and TRBJ2-7; either TRBD1 or TRBD2 may fit D (5 bases each). The CDR3 extends over 16 amino acids. With 5 bases removed from V and 1 base from J, the gap between germline ends came to 18 bases. Per germline, CDR1 MNHEY and CDR2 SMNVEV (reference sequence). CDR3 amino acids: CASSPSHRGVSYEQYF. CDR3 coding DNA: TGTGCCAGCAGTCCCAGTCATCGAGGGGTTTCCTACGAGCAGTACTTC.

The chain uses TRBV6-5 and TRBJ1-3; unclear D gene. Trimming removed 6 bases at V and 0 bases at J, with 6 bases between. This CDR3 has 13 amino acids. In germline, CDR1 is MNHEY, CDR2 SVGAGI. The CDR3 region is CASSLYSGNTIYF. CDR3 coding DNA: TGTGCCAGCAGCCTGTACTCTGGAAACACCATATATTTT.

CDR3 nucleotide sequence: TGTGCCAGCAGCCCTAGCGCCAACACAGATACGCAGTATTTT. Translating it yields CASSPSANTDTQYF. The chain couples TRBV7-9 to TRBJ2-3, with D maybe TRBD2 (6 bases). Trimming took off 5 bases at V and 2 bases at J, with 11 bases between the two ends. The CDR3 contains 14 residues. Germline values: CDR1 SEHNR, CDR2 FQNEAQ (reference sequence). The variable domain in full, with the rest retrieved from reference TRBV7-9 and TRBJ2-3, is DTGVSQNPRHKITKRGQNVTFRCDPISEHNRLYWYRQTLGQGPEFLTYFQNEAQLEKSRLLSDRFSAERPKGSFSTLEIQRTEQGDSAMYLCASSPSANTDTQYFGPGTRLTVL.

This sequence joins TRBV2 and TRBJ1-2; TRBD1 matches 8 bases. With 3 bases clipped from V and 4 bases from J, the junction kept 7 bases outside the gene matches. The germline V gene encodes CDR1 SNHLY and CDR2 FYNNEI. The CDR3 sequence is 15 residues long. CDR3 protein: CASSDSLQGGYGYTF. The DNA of the CDR3 is TGTGCCAGCAGTGATAGCCTACAGGGGGGCTATGGCTACACCTTC.

The genes are TRBV5-1 and TRBJ2-7; the match to TRBD1 covers 10 bases. Germline CDR1 is SGHRS and CDR2 is YFSETQ. J lost 4 bases, V lost 4 bases, and 5 bases had no gene match. CDR3 size: 14 residues. The CDR3 nucleotides are TGCGCCAGCAGCGTCCGGGACAGGGGTTACGAGCAGTACTTC. Translating it yields CASSVRDRGYEQYF.

The genes are TRBV5-4 and TRBJ2-3, with D unresolved. From germline, CDR1 is SGHNT and CDR2 YYREEE (reference sequence). The CDR3 is 12 amino acids. The CDR3 DNA is TGTGCTACCAAAACAGGCACAGATACGCAGTATTTT. This translates into CATKTGTDTQYF.

This chain connects TRBV6-2 or TRBV6-3 to TRBJ2-7, with 12 bases identical to TRBD2. The CDR3 contains 15 residues. In germline, CDR1 is MNHEY, CDR2 SVGEGT. V lost 5 bases and J lost 3; bases outside the gene matches: 5. CDR3 bases: TGTGCCAGCAGTCTACTAGCGGGAGGAGACTACGAGCAGTACTTC. Its translation: CASSLLAGGDYEQYF.

The V call is TRBV5-1, the J call TRBJ2-7; 11 bases are shared with TRBD2. Germline V lookup: CDR1 SGHRS, CDR2 YFSETQ. The CDR3 contains 16 residues. J lost 0 bases, V lost 3 bases, and 5 bases had no gene match. This CDR3 reads CASSSTSGMISYEQYF. In nucleotides, the CDR3 is TGCGCCAGCAGCTCGACTAGCGGGATGATCTCCTACGAGCAGTACTTC.

The gene calls are TRBV6-1 and TRBJ1-2; no definite D call. The CDR3 consists of 11 residues. Germline-derived CDR1 and CDR2 are MNHNS and SASEGT. Trimming took off 1 base at V and 8 bases at J, with 5 bases between the two ends. CDR3 sequence reads: CASSEGRGYTF. The CDR3 DNA follows: TGTGCCAGCAGTGAAGGGAGGGGCTACACCTTC.

The chain couples TRBV5-1 to TRBJ2-7; 10 positions agree with TRBD1. V trimming: 5 bases; J trimming: 5 bases; junction bases outside the gene matches: 7. From germline, CDR1 is SGHRS and CDR2 YFSETQ. CDR3 length: 14 residues. The CDR3 DNA sequence: TGCGCCAGCAGACCCGGGACAGGGGTCGACGAGCAGTACTTC. It codes for CASRPGTGVDEQYF.

The chain joins TRBV24-1 to TRBJ2-3, with D unresolved. The CDR3 has 11 residues. Germline values: CDR1 KGHDR, CDR2 SFDVKD. Trimming shortened V by 1 base and J by 9 bases, and 4 bases separated the two germline ends. This chain's CDR3 is CATSDLVTQYF. The CDR3 DNA reads TGTGCCACCAGTGATTTAGTAACGCAGTATTTT.

The chain employs TRBV7-9 and TRBJ1-6; TRBD1 aligns across 10 bases. Germline V lookup: CDR1 SEHNR, CDR2 FQNEAQ (reference sequence). The CDR3 contains 15 residues. After removal of 5 bases from V and 10 bases from J, the junction contained 8 bases not matched to a gene. The CDR3 DNA reads TGTGCCAGCAGCGTTTCCGGGACAGGGGTATCACCCCTCCACTTT. This sequence encodes CASSVSGTGVSPLHF.

This sequence joins TRBV2 and TRBJ1-2; TRBD1 might be the D (5 bases). V lost 2 bases, J lost 5 bases, and 15 bases lay in between. The CDR3 is made up of 15 amino acids. Per the germline V gene, CDR1 is SNHLY and CDR2 is FYNNEI. The CDR3 reads CASSERGLDRYGYTF. CDR3 sequence (DNA): TGTGCCAGCAGTGAAAGGGGACTGGACCGGTATGGCTACACCTTC.

This chain joins TRBV28 and TRBJ1-5; D is ambiguous. Per the germline V gene, CDR1 is MDHEN and CDR2 is SYDVKM. This CDR3 contains 14 residues. With 7 bases removed from V and 0 bases from J, the gap between germline ends came to 10 bases. CDR3 protein: CASMGFHSNQPQHF. DNA for the CDR3: TGTGCCAGCATGGGGTTTCATAGCAATCAGCCCCAGCATTTT. Together with reference TRBV28 and TRBJ1-5, the CDR3 gives the full variable domain: DVKVTQSSRYLVKRTGEKVFLECVQDMDHENMFWYRQDPGLGLRLIYFSYDVKMKEKGDIPEGYSVSREKKERFSLILESASTNQTSMYLCASMGFHSNQPQHFGDGTRLSIL.

The rearrangement links TRBV7-9 to TRBJ2-5, with D hard to call. The CDR3 runs 16 residues. With 7 bases removed from V and 1 base from J, the gap between germline ends came to 19 bases. Germline V CDR1 and CDR2: SEHNR, FQNEAQ (reference sequence). The CDR3: CASTKDGGSPQETQYF. The CDR3 coding sequence is TGTGCCAGCACCAAGGATGGCGGTAGCCCCCAAGAGACCCAGTACTTC.

The chain links TRBV28 to TRBJ1-5; the match to TRBD1 covers 7 bases. Trimming cost V 6 bases and J 1 base; bases outside gene matches: 9. From germline, CDR1 is MDHEN and CDR2 SYDVKM. This CDR3 has 16 residues. For the CDR3, the DNA is TGTGCCAGCAGCTATCCGGGACAGATCAGCAATCAGCCCCAGCATTTT. Amino acids: CASSYPGQISNQPQHF.

The gene calls are TRBV6-2 or TRBV6-3 and TRBJ1-4; D is ambiguous. The CDR3 sequence is 12 residues long. Trimming left V 6 bases short and J 7 bases short, with 9 bases between. CDR1 is MNHEY, CDR2 SVGEGT, per germline. CDR3: CASSISAEKLFF. The DNA of the CDR3 is TGTGCCAGCAGCATTTCGGCTGAAAAACTGTTTTTT.

This chain connects TRBV7-2 to TRBJ1-3, with D possibly matching TRBD1 (6 bases). Between the trimmed V and J ends, which lost 5 bases and 2 bases, there was a span of 13 bases. This CDR3 region has 15 residues. Germline lookup yields CDR1 SGHTA and CDR2 FQGNSA. Written as DNA, the CDR3 is TGTGCCAGCAGCGAACAGGGAACCACTGGAAACACCATATATTTT. This gives the protein CASSEQGTTGNTIYF.

The rearrangement joins TRBV10-3 to TRBJ1-4; D might be TRBD1 (5 bases). Germline V gives CDR1 ENHRY, CDR2 SYGVKD. Trimming stripped 10 bases from V and 5 bases from J, with 14 bases between. CDR3 length: 13 residues. CDR3: CATAETVNEKLFF. CDR3 coding DNA: TGTGCCACAGCGGAGACAGTCAATGAAAAACTGTTTTTT.

The V call is TRBV6-6, the J call TRBJ2-1; TRBD2 might be the D (5 bases). The germline gives CDR1 MNHNY, CDR2 SVGAGI (reference sequence). This CDR3 has 16 residues. Trimming stripped 8 bases from V and 8 bases from J, with 25 bases between. The chain's CDR3 is CASPVTVASQYDEQFF. CDR3 nucleotide sequence: TGTGCCAGCCCTGTTACGGTAGCTAGCCAGTACGATGAGCAGTTCTTC.